This T cell receptor beta chain was obtained from a study of control samples from healthy donors and cancer patients. TCRdb keeps only in-frame clones here, not all; method: immunoSEQ multiplex PCR. Of approximately 100,000 clones listed, roughly 89% are singletons. CDR1 is LGHDT, CDR2 YNNKEL, per germline (reference sequence). V shed 3 bases, J shed 2 bases, and the junction held 6 bases outside the gene matches. This CDR3 comprises 15 residues. The chain combines TRBV3-1 (or the pseudogene TRBV3-2) with TRBJ2-5, with 7 bases fitting TRBD1. The receptor was isolated from a human donor in good health. The donor label of this sample is uncertain. Sequencing was done on a sample of blood. In DNA, the CDR3 is TGTGCCAGCAGCCAGCCGGGACAGAGACAAGAGACCCAGTACTTC. This encodes CASSQPGQRQETQYF.